One T cell receptor beta chain is described in this entry. The target of this receptor is not known. Base qualities are not recorded, but no much larger clone differs from it by a single base. The same CDR3 can be traced to other DNA sequences in this sample. This entry is derived from a study of shared clonotypes between healthy human individuals (dated by TCRdb to 2018 to 2020). Regarding the complete study: The cohort included three men and a couple of women between 18 and 49 years of age. For each donor, three plates each were used for CD4 naive and CD4 memory, two plates were used for CD8 naive, and one plate was used for CD8 memory. To estimate repertoire size and how much clonotypes are shared between individuals, the study performed deep sequencing of blood TCR repertoires from 4 to 6 healthy adults. Libraries were prepared and TCR repertoires were sequenced by different laboratories using diverse techniques, in order to increase sequencing depth and limit assay-specific biases. Per donor, leukapheresis produced somewhere between about 0.85 and 8.9 billion PBMCs.

CDR1 and CDR2 were assigned from the germline V gene (reference sequence) as LNHDA and SQIVND. The junction shows trimming of 1 base on V and 4 bases on J, plus 7 bases between the germline ends. CDR3 length: 13 amino acids, cysteine to phenylalanine. Only CDR3 DNA is held: 39 bases, read in frame from base 1. Using the deep immunoSEQ assay, TCR CDR3 regions were amplified from genomic DNA by multiplex PCR. For each cell subset, the extracted genomic DNA was distributed evenly across all wells of several immunoSEQ 96-well plates, and each plate served as one replicate. For sorted subsets, approximately 0.2 ug of genomic DNA, equivalent to around 31,000 T cell genomes, went into each replicate PCR. The purified libraries were quantified using a Qubit 3.0 fluorometer, sized with a Bioanalyzer 2100, and then quantified again using the KAPA Library Quantification kit. Every immunoSEQ 96-well plate was sequenced on a separate single-read 150-cycle Illumina NextSeq 550 flow cell. In the paper's pipeline: Because the immunoSEQ output held only junctional sequences and lacked quality scores, the filtering could not match the filtering applied to full-length reads. Sequences were annotated with PyIR, a Python wrapper for IgBLAST v1.9, and V/J genes and CDR3 were assigned using IMGT germline references. Any read was removed if the V/J assignment was weak (E-value above 1e-6), the CDR3 was missing, or the read contained stop codons, out-of-frame junctions, or ambiguous translated residues. V3J clonotypes were defined as sequences sharing an identical inferred V gene, J gene, and CDR3 amino acid sequence. The percentage overlap between two repertoires was calculated by dividing the number of shared unique clonotypes by the size of the smaller repertoire. Repertoire richness was assessed with RTK rarefaction, the Chao1 estimator, and Recon v2.1 estimates of unobserved clonotypes. Generation probabilities were computed with OLGA for all TCRbeta clonotypes obtained by the gDNA method from several donors. Here the immuneACCESS table is served through TCRdb, limited to in-frame sequences with V and J called. Missing clones are a known gap in these copies; in checked studies unresolved V genes cover under half, and the rest lacks a known reason. That table furnishes V, J and clone size, whereas the DNA furnished D and trimming. The sample yields about 1.4 million clones; approximately 96% were counted once. The ten biggest clones cover 1.2% of the sample.

Overall study results and their limits: Sampling was restricted to blood, and TCR repertoires in tissues likely differ from the TCR repertoires found in blood. Pairwise subsampling indicated that sequencing depth was expected to affect the degree of clonotype sharing among donors. Even with the large sequencing depth, rarefaction of the sorted-subset datasets indicated that sequencing was incomplete. Because the study included a small number of donors, the genetic and exposure-history diversity represented was limited. Naive subsets generally had larger estimated clonotype richness than memory subsets. Higher generation probabilities were observed for clonotypes shared by all four sorted-subset donors than for non-shared clonotypes. Across a few donors, 4.5% to 6.5% of naive CD4, 3.5% of naive CD8, approximately 2.5% of memory CD4, and approximately 0.42% of memory CD8 clonotypes were shared.

Healthy HIV-negative adults with no recently reported acute infections or vaccinations were included as donors. All donors were Caucasian adults living in Nashville, Tennessee, USA. Magnetic negative selection was used to enrich CD4+ T cells, after which naive cells were positively selected on CD45RA and the negative fraction became the memory subset. Blood was obtained by leukapheresis, after which PBMCs were separated by Ficoll-Histopaque density gradient centrifugation and cryopreserved in liquid nitrogen vapor phase. Analytical flow cytometry was used to check the purity and quantity of every magnetically sorted T cell population. Genomic DNA was isolated from each sorted fraction and quantified by UV absorbance on a Nanodrop 2000c.

The chain is made from TRBV19 and TRBJ1-2; the D gene cannot be resolved reliably. The source material was naive CD4+ T cells sorted from blood. According to the study, the label for this sample's cell subset or site signals: CD45RA+ positively selected. This clonotype originated in a young man in good health. The bases read TGTGCCAGTAGTATAGCCAGCGGCTATGGCTACACCTTC. It translates to CASSIASGYGYTF.